Below, 18 T cell receptor beta chains from the same sample are listed, as sequenced in a study of cytomegalovirus exposure and HLA in healthy donors. PCR employed 60 Vbeta and 13 Jbeta primers. Assay: immunoSEQ multiplex PCR; the TCRdb copy retains only in-frame clones and omits some. The data contain 150,000 or so clones, under 80% of them singletons. Sample: PBMCs. All receptors derive from a human donor in good health.

CDR3 bases: TGTGCCAGCAGCATACCTAGCGGGGGGCCTTACAATGAGCAGTTCTTC. It specifies CASSIPSGGPYNEQFF. V and J are TRBV7-2 and TRBJ2-1; TRBD2 matches 11 bases. The trim removed 5 bases at V and 4 bases at J, leaving 7 bases unmatched. This CDR3 is 16 amino acids long. CDR1 is SGHTA, CDR2 FQGNSA, per germline.

This rearrangement joins TRBV27 to TRBJ1-4; 8 positions match TRBD1. CDR3 size: 15 residues. CDR1 is MNHEY, CDR2 SMNVEV, per germline (reference sequence). With 1 base clipped from V and 3 bases from J, the junction kept 1 base outside the gene matches. The CDR3, as DNA: TGTGCCAGCAGTTTATGGACAGGGCCTAATGAAAAACTGTTTTTT. It yields the protein CASSLWTGPNEKLFF. Full variable domain (remainder filled in from reference TRBV27 and TRBJ1-4): EAQVTQNPRYLITVTGKKLTVTCSQNMNHEYMSWYRQDPGLGLRQIYYSMNVEVTDKGDVPEGYKVSRKEKRNFPLILESPSPNQTSLYFCASSLWTGPNEKLFFGSGTQLSVL.

This clone was detected only a few times. The chain uses TRBV9 and TRBJ1-3; a possible D gene is TRBD1 (6 bases). This CDR3 has 13 residues. V was trimmed by 9 bases and J by 0 bases, leaving 10 bases between them. Germline V gene sequence: CDR1 SGDLS, CDR2 YYNGEE. The CDR3: CATGGASGNTIYF. The DNA of the CDR3 is TGTGCCACTGGGGGGGCCTCTGGAAACACCATATATTTT.

The genes are TRBV6-1 and TRBJ1-3, with 7 positions matching TRBD1. In germline, CDR1 is MNHNS, CDR2 SASEGT. The CDR3 has 15 amino acids. V shed 6 bases and J 0 bases; nucleotides not matched to a gene: 5. The CDR3 DNA reads TGTGCCAGCAGCGTGGGACAGTACTCTGGAAACACCATATATTTT. Translated, it gives CASSVGQYSGNTIYF.

Only a few counts were recorded for this clone. The chain uses TRBV9 and TRBJ1-4; maybe TRBD1 (5 bases). The germline V and J ends were trimmed by 4 bases and 3 bases, with 16 bases remaining between them. In germline, CDR1 is SGDLS, CDR2 YYNGEE. The CDR3 spans 16 residues. The CDR3 is CASSQRTGGANEKLFF. CDR3 in DNA: TGTGCCAGCAGCCAAAGGACCGGGGGGGCTAATGAAAAACTGTTTTTT.

The V call is TRBV7-8, the J call TRBJ1-6; TRBD1 matches 8 bases. Germline lookup yields CDR1 SGHVS and CDR2 FQNEAQ. This CDR3 spans 15 amino acids. V was clipped by 1 base and J by 10 bases; unmatched bases: 6. The CDR3 DNA reads as TGTGCCAGCAGCTTAGACAGACAGGGGAAATCACCCCTCCACTTT. Translation: CASSLDRQGKSPLHF. The whole variable domain, remainder taken from reference TRBV7-8 and TRBJ1-6, is GAGVSQSPRYKVAKRGQDVALRCDPISGHVSLFWYQQALGQGPEFLTYFQNEAQLDKSGLPSDRFFAERPEGSVSTLKIQRTQQEDSAVYLCASSLDRQGKSPLHFGNGTRLTVT.

The chain recombines TRBV5-1 with TRBJ2-7; maybe TRBD1 (6 bases). V lost 0 bases and J 3 bases, leaving 10 bases between the germline ends. Germline assignment: CDR1 SGHRS and CDR2 YFSETQ. The CDR3 runs to 14 residues. This CDR3 reads CASSLGDTHYEQYF. The CDR3 nucleotides read TGCGCCAGCAGCTTGGGGGACACCCACTACGAGCAGTACTTC. Looking up the rest from reference TRBV5-1 and TRBJ2-7 gives the full variable domain: KAGVTQTPRYLIKTRGQQVTLSCSPISGHRSVSWYQQTPGQGLQFLFEYFSETQRNKGNFPGRFSGRQFSNSRSEMNVSTLELGDSALYLCASSLGDTHYEQYFGPGTRLTVT.

This clone was counted a few times. This rearrangement joins TRBV5-6 to TRBJ2-1; TRBD1 aligns across 11 bases. Germline values: CDR1 SGHDT, CDR2 YYEEEE. The V gene end was trimmed by 4 bases and the J gene end by 4 bases; junction bases not matched to a gene: 7. The CDR3 sequence is 16 residues long. CDR3 loop: CASSEDRGHVYNEQFF. CDR3 nucleotide sequence: TGTGCCAGCAGCGAGGACAGGGGGCACGTTTACAATGAGCAGTTCTTC.

The CDR3 DNA reads as TGTGCCAGCAGCCGGACTACCTACACCGGGGAGCTGTTTTTT. It codes for CASSRTTYTGELFF. The chain couples TRBV7-3 to TRBJ2-2; a possible D gene is TRBD2 (6 bases). From germline, CDR1 is SGHTA and CDR2 FQGTGA. This CDR3 comprises 14 residues. Trimming took off 5 bases at V and 3 bases at J, with 10 bases between the two ends.

This chain links TRBV5-4 with TRBJ1-4, with D possibly being TRBD1 (6 bases). In germline, CDR1 is SGHNT, CDR2 YYREEE (reference sequence). Trimming took off 4 bases at V and 0 bases at J, with 10 bases between the two ends. The CDR3 contains 15 residues. CDR3 region: CASSRQDATNEKLFF. The CDR3 coding sequence is TGTGCCAGCAGCCGACAGGATGCAACTAATGAAAAACTGTTTTTT.

The chain uses TRBV7-6 and TRBJ2-3; a weak D match, TRBD1 (6 bases). CDR1 and CDR2 (germline): SGHVS, FNYEAQ. CDR3 size: 14 residues. With 1 base removed from V and 5 bases from J, the gap between germline ends came to 10 bases. The CDR3 bases are TGTGCCAGCAGCTTAGGAGAAGGGGGAGATACGCAGTATTTT. It encodes CASSLGEGGDTQYF.

The chain carries TRBV6-6 and TRBJ1-2, with 8 nucleotides matching TRBD1. Per the germline V gene, CDR1 is MNHNY and CDR2 is SVGAGI (reference sequence). This CDR3 is 13 amino acids long. The ends lost 6 bases at V and 4 bases at J; junction bases unmatched: 4. DNA of the CDR3: TGTGCCAGCAGCCAACAGGGGGGCTATGGCTACACCTTC. It specifies CASSQQGGYGYTF.

The chain uses TRBV5-4 and TRBJ2-7, with TRBD1 matching 9 bases. CDR1 SGHNT and CDR2 YYREEE come from the germline V gene (reference sequence). The junction had 6 bases not matched to a gene; V was cut back by 4 bases and J by 4 bases. This CDR3 is built from 14 residues. The CDR3 sequence: CASSPDRGGYEQYF. The CDR3 DNA reads TGTGCCAGCAGCCCGGACAGGGGAGGGTACGAGCAGTACTTC.

This clone appeared once. This chain joins TRBV25-1 and TRBJ2-1; D gene ambiguous. The V end was cut by 9 bases, the J end by 0 bases, with 12 bases between. The CDR3 is made up of 14 amino acids. The germline V gene has CDR1 MGHDK and CDR2 SYGVNS. This CDR3 is CASLLSSSYNEQFF. DNA of the CDR3: TGTGCCAGTCTACTATCGAGCTCCTACAATGAGCAGTTCTTC.

This clone turned up a few times. The same CDR3 can be traced to other DNA sequences in this sample. The rearrangement links TRBV19 to TRBJ1-1; no reliable D call. Looked up from germline, CDR1 is LNHDA and CDR2 is SQIVND (reference sequence). The length of the CDR3 is 13 residues. V lost 5 bases and J 2 bases, leaving 9 bases between the germline ends. In nucleotides, the CDR3 is TGTGCCAGTAGTCGCAGCGGAAACACTGAAGCTTTCTTT. This gives the protein CASSRSGNTEAFF. Supplemented by reference TRBV19 and TRBJ1-1, the full variable domain reads DGGITQSPKYLFRKEGQNVTLSCEQNLNHDAMYWYRQDPGQGLRLIYYSQIVNDFQKGDIAEGYSVSREKKESFPLTVTSAQKNPTAFYLCASSRSGNTEAFFGQGTRLTVV.

V gene TRBV27 combines with J gene TRBJ2-4, with 10 bases that match TRBD1. CDR1 and CDR2 from the germline V gene are MNHEY and SMNVEV (reference sequence). The CDR3 extends over 14 amino acids. V lost 8 bases, J lost 2 bases, and 3 bases stayed unmatched. Written as DNA, the CDR3 is TGTGCCAGCCGGACAGGGGGTTCCAAAAACATTCAGTACTTC. Translation: CASRTGGSKNIQYF.

The chain uses TRBV11-3 and TRBJ2-1, with D possibly being TRBD2 (7 bases). CDR1 is SGHNT and CDR2 is YENEEA in the germline V gene. V lost 0 bases and J lost 8, with 17 bases in between. CDR3 size: 16 residues. For the CDR3, the DNA is TGTGCCAGCAGCTTAGACTCAGAAGGGGGGAGGGATGAGCAGTTCTTC. Its protein product is CASSLDSEGGRDEQFF.

The chain couples TRBV27 to TRBJ2-7; 7 bases are shared with TRBD1. Germline CDR1 and CDR2: MNHEY and SMNVEV (reference sequence). This CDR3 contains 16 residues. Trimming cost V 3 bases and J 3 bases; bases outside gene matches: 11. DNA for the CDR3: TGTGCCAGCAGTTTTAGCTCCGGGACAGTGCGCTACGAGCAGTACTTC. Protein sequence: CASSFSSGTVRYEQYF.